Below are 2 T cell receptor beta chains sequenced from a single sample in a study of cytomegalovirus exposure and HLA in healthy donors (dated by TCRdb to the late 2010s). Libraries were built with the immunoSEQ multiplex PCR assay. The multiplex PCR relied on a mix of 60 forward primers for TCR Vbeta segments and 13 reverse primers for TCR Jbeta segments. TCRdb's version of the immuneACCESS table is confined to in-frame rearrangements and falls short of the full clone set. An unresolved V gene accounts for under half of the shortfall where checked; the remainder is of unknown origin. A total of about 180,000 clones appear in this sample, more than 70% of them only once. The top ten clonotypes cover roughly 1% of the sample. Sequencing was carried out using PBMCs. The receptor set was obtained from a man in his thirties or forties in good health and CMV-seronegative.

This chain links TRBV6-1 with TRBJ2-1, with D possibly being TRBD2 (6 bases). V lost 3 bases, J lost 8 bases, and 11 bases lay in between. CDR1 and CDR2 from the germline V gene are MNHNS and SASEGT. The CDR3 spans 13 residues. CDR3 sequence reads: CASSEGLIHEQFF. Written as DNA, the CDR3 is TGTGCCAGCAGTGAGGGACTTATCCATGAGCAGTTCTTC.

This chain uses TRBV14 with TRBJ2-2, with D maybe TRBD2 (6 bases). The CDR3 consists of 16 residues. Deletions cut 5 bases from V and 6 bases from J, with 19 bases between. Germline lookup yields CDR1 SGHDN and CDR2 FVKESK. DNA of the CDR3: TGTGCCAGCAGCTCAGGACTACTGGTGACACCCGGGGAGCTGTTTTTT. Protein sequence: CASSSGLLVTPGELFF.